The TCR beta chain described here comes from a study of blood T cell repertoires in COVID-19. Study overall: Samples representing acute and convalescent COVID-19 were sourced from the United States, Italy and Spain. From T cells, B-cell-depleted T cells, or PBMCs came the material, which was cDNA or gDNA.

In the original analysis: The assay estimated nucleated cells by amplifying reference gene primers. The repertoire was sequenced with immunoSEQ multiplex PCR; TCRdb's copy has only in-frame clones and lacks some. Clonal size and the V and J genes are those of that table, whereas D and trimming came from the DNA. The sample carries 130,000 or so clones, roughly 86% recorded once. The germline V gene has CDR1 LNHDA and CDR2 SQIVND (reference sequence). V was cut by 4 bases and J by 10 bases, with 28 bases left in between. The CDR3 runs 17 residues. The source is a woman in her forties or fifties who had recovered from COVID-19. Specimen: peripheral blood. The chain combines TRBV19 with TRBJ1-2; D might be TRBD1 (5 bases). This CDR3 reads CASSRLGNHGRADAYTF. CDR3 nucleotides: TGTGCCAGTAGTAGGCTGGGGAATCACGGCAGGGCGGATGCCTACACCTTC. Variable domain in full (rest from reference TRBV19 and TRBJ1-2): DGGITQSPKYLFRKEGQNVTLSCEQNLNHDAMYWYRQDPGQGLRLIYYSQIVNDFQKGDIAEGYSVSREKKESFPLTVTSAQKNPTAFYLCASSRLGNHGRADAYTFGSGTRLTVV.